The rows below give T cell receptor beta chains drawn from one sample of a study of T cells after yellow fever vaccination. TCRdb fed the 5' RACE reads into MiXCR, producing one record per CDR3 protein. Here the sample spans approximately 27,000 distinct CDR3 sequences, 5.5% being singletons. The sequencing here drew on PBMCs, either bulk or a sorted T-cell subset (CD4+, CD8+, memory, or dextramer-sorted; not recorded which), taken 15 days after the yellow fever booster vaccination. All receptors derive from a man aged 30-40 years who received the YFV17D yellow fever vaccine. The CDR3 runs from the conserved cysteine through the conserved F or W. A D gene is named only where the DNA matches it firmly. Only part of the rows carry a size: once, few, many, or a class if the clone is expanded.

D gene	V gene	J gene	clone size	CDR3 protein	CDR3 DNA
-	TRBV6-2/TRBV6-3	TRBJ2-1	few	CASGYSQFF	TGTGCCAGTGGATATTCGCAGTTCTTC
-	TRBV5-1	TRBJ1-6	-	CASSLLGGDNSPLHF	TGCGCCAGCAGCTTGTTGGGGGGCGATAATTCACCCCTCCACTTT
-	TRBV7-7	TRBJ2-5	many	CASSSSGRQTQYF	TGTGCTAGCAGCTCCTCCGGGAGACAGACCCAGTACTTC
TRBD1	TRBV4-1	TRBJ2-1	many	CASTATGGPYNEQFF	TGCGCCAGCACCGCGACAGGGGGTCCCTACAATGAGCAGTTCTTC
-	TRBV10-3	TRBJ2-1	many	CAISDPLVRYNEQFF	TGTGCCATCAGTGACCCGTTAGTGCGCTACAATGAGCAGTTCTTC
-	TRBV5-1	TRBJ2-7	many	CASSFTVSYEQYF	TGCGCCAGCAGCTTCACGGTTTCCTACGAGCAGTACTTC
TRBD1	TRBV10-3	TRBJ1-1	many	CAISGQGLNTEAFF	TGTGCCATCAGCGGACAGGGTTTGAACACTGAAGCTTTCTTT
-	TRBV7-2	TRBJ2-1	many	CASSTGLGSYNEQFF	TGTGCCAGCAGCACCGGACTGGGCTCCTACAATGAGCAGTTCTTC
-	TRBV7-6	TRBJ1-5	medium-sized	CASRQKSNQPQHF	TGTGCCAGCAGGCAGAAAAGCAATCAGCCCCAGCATTTT
-	TRBV5-1	TRBJ2-6	many	CASSLDGSGANVLTF	TGCGCCAGCAGCTTGGACGGATCTGGGGCCAACGTCCTGACTTTC
TRBD1	TRBV28	TRBJ2-2	many	CASSFRGQGFTGELFF	TGTGCCAGCAGTTTCCGAGGACAGGGATTTACCGGGGAGCTGTTTTTT
-	TRBV5-1	TRBJ2-7	many	CASSLDGGELYEQYF	TGCGCCAGCAGCTTGGATGGAGGGGAACTTTACGAGCAGTACTTC
-	TRBV7-8	TRBJ2-1	many	CASSSIDYNEQFF	TGTGCCAGCAGCTCAATTGACTACAATGAGCAGTTCTTC
-	TRBV27	TRBJ2-7	many	CASSSYEQYF	TGTGCCAGCAGTTCCTACGAGCAGTACTTC
TRBD2	TRBV28	TRBJ2-2	many	CASKTGGAENTGELFF	TGTGCCAGCAAAACGGGGGGGGCGGAGAACACCGGGGAGCTGTTTTTT
-	TRBV4-2	TRBJ2-3	many	CASSQDYAGPRTDTQYF	TGTGCCAGCAGCCAAGACTACGCGGGGCCGCGCACAGATACGCAGTATTTT
-	TRBV25-1	TRBJ2-2	many	CASSTISLGTPKAGELFF	TGTGCCAGCAGTACGATAAGCCTCGGGACTCCTAAGGCCGGGGAGCTGTTTTTT
TRBD2	TRBV12-3/TRBV12-4	TRBJ2-1	many	CASTGTINEQFF	TGTGCCAGCACCGGGACTATAAATGAGCAGTTCTTC
TRBD1	TRBV5-1	TRBJ2-5	many	CASSSGTGYQYQETQYF	TGCGCCAGCAGCTCCGGGACAGGGTATCAGTACCAAGAGACCCAGTACTTC
-	TRBV30	TRBJ1-1	many	CAWSDYRDTEAFF	TGTGCCTGGAGCGACTACAGGGACACTGAAGCTTTCTTT
-	TRBV24-1	TRBJ2-3	few	CATQGPATDTQYF	TGTGCCACACAGGGACCCGCCACAGATACGCAGTATTTT
-	TRBV20-1	TRBJ2-7	many	CSASRGRAYEQYF	TGCAGTGCTAGTAGGGGGAGGGCCTACGAGCAGTACTTC
TRBD2	TRBV7-2	TRBJ2-3	many	CASSLGLAASTDTQYF	TGTGCCAGCAGCTTAGGACTAGCGGCAAGCACAGATACGCAGTATTTT
-	TRBV29-1	TRBJ1-1	many	CSVEAGRLGTEAFF	TGCAGCGTTGAAGCGGGACGCTTGGGAACTGAAGCTTTCTTT
-	TRBV7-2	TRBJ2-5	many	CASSFQGQETQYF	TGTGCCAGCAGCTTTCAGGGACAAGAGACCCAGTACTTC
-	TRBV5-4	TRBJ2-2	many	CASSTGGFSPGELFF	TGTGCCAGCAGCACCGGAGGGTTCAGTCCCGGGGAGCTGTTTTTT
-	TRBV20-1	TRBJ2-7	many	CSASQVGQNYEQYF	TGCAGTGCGAGTCAGGTTGGCCAAAACTACGAGCAGTACTTC
-	TRBV6-6	TRBJ2-3	many	CASSPQVPSTDTQYF	TGTGCCAGCAGTCCACAGGTACCTAGCACAGATACGCAGTATTTT
-	TRBV18	TRBJ1-3	many	CASATAGDTIYF	TGTGCCAGCGCCACTGCCGGGGACACCATATATTTT
TRBD1	TRBV24-1	TRBJ2-1	few	CAAGTGAYNEQFF	TGTGCCGCCGGGACAGGGGCCTACAATGAGCAGTTCTTC
-	TRBV21-1	TRBJ2-1	many	CASSNPTSGRRNEQFF	TGTGCCAGCAGCAACCCGACTAGCGGGAGGAGGAATGAGCAGTTCTTC
-	TRBV5-1	TRBJ2-1	many	CASSLDDRPPSF	TGCGCCAGCAGCCTTGATGACAGGCCCCCTTCCTTC
-	TRBV7-6	TRBJ2-3	medium-sized	CASSPRQSSFTDTQYF	TGTGCCAGCAGCCCGCGACAGTCCTCGTTCACAGATACGCAGTATTTT
-	TRBV5-6	TRBJ1-3	many	CASSLRSGNTIYF	TGTGCCAGCAGCTTGCGGAGTGGAAACACCATATATTTT
TRBD2	TRBV6-5	TRBJ2-1	many	CASTPLSHSGRRRDEQFF	TGTGCCAGCACCCCTTTAAGCCATAGCGGGCGCCGTCGGGATGAGCAGTTCTTC